The following is a T cell receptor beta chain sequence with its context. The record originates from a study of blood T cell repertoires in COVID-19. Here immunoSEQ multiplex PCR was the method, and the copy in TCRdb shows in-frame clones only, minus some. Here the sample spans hundreds of thousands of clones, 86% being singletons. V lost 5 bases to trimming and J lost 7 bases; unmatched junction nucleotides: 7. Germline V gene data show CDR1 as SGHVT and CDR2 as SQSDAQ. This CDR3 is 13 amino acids long. Sequenced input: PBMCs or T cells enriched from blood (not recorded which). This receptor was obtained from a woman between 35 and 50 years old with acute COVID-19. The chain joins TRBV7-4 to TRBJ1-2; 7 bases are a match to TRBD1. CDR3 in DNA: TGTGCCAGCAGCAGACAGGGTACGGGTGGCTACACCTTC. Translating gives CASSRQGTGGYTF.